The 24 T cell receptor beta chains reported below all come from one sample, sequenced in a study of cytomegalovirus exposure and HLA in healthy donors. PCR was performed using 60 Vbeta and 13 Jbeta primers. Sequencing was performed with immunoSEQ multiplex PCR; in TCRdb, only in-frame clones are kept and a portion is missing. The repertoire holds about 82,000 clones, around 78% seen once, with 4.5% to 7% in the top ten. The sequenced sample was PBMCs. These receptors all come from a male donor in good health and CMV-seropositive.

In its sample, this clone was seen many times. The chain recombines TRBV29-1 with TRBJ1-2; no firm D call. V dropped 7 bases and J dropped 6 bases, with 12 bases sitting between them. The CDR3 is 11 amino acids. Germline V gene sequence: CDR1 SQVTM, CDR2 ANQGSEA. The CDR3 here is CSAGGQHGYTF. The CDR3 DNA reads TGCAGCGCCGGAGGGCAGCATGGCTACACCTTC. Supplemented by reference TRBV29-1 and TRBJ1-2, the full variable domain reads SAVISQKPSRDICQRGTSLTIQCQVDSQVTMMFWYRQQPGQSLTLIATANQGSEATYESGFVIDKFPISRPNLTFSTLTVSNMSPEDSSIYLCSAGGQHGYTFGSGTRLTVV.

This clone came up a few times. This chain joins TRBV4-3 and TRBJ1-1; tentatively, D is TRBD1 (6 bases). Looked up from germline, CDR1 is LGHNA and CDR2 is YSLEER. The CDR3 is 15 amino acids. The V gene lost 0 bases and the J gene lost 4 bases, with 12 bases spanning the gap. CDR3 bases: TGCGCCAGCAGCCAAGAGAGGCGGGGGGCCACTGAAGCTTTCTTT. This encodes CASSQERRGATEAFF.

The chain employs TRBV5-6 and TRBJ1-4, with D unclear. The CDR3 sequence is 18 residues long. V lost 4 bases and J 3 bases, leaving 22 bases between the germline ends. CDR1 is SGHDT and CDR2 is YYEEEE in the germline V gene. The CDR3 nucleotides are TGTGCCAGCAGCAATATAAACGAGGAATCCCCTCCTAATGAAAAACTGTTTTTT. Protein: CASSNINEESPPNEKLFF.

The chain combines TRBV18 with TRBJ2-2, with TRBD1 matching over 7 bases. This CDR3 comprises 15 residues. Germline V gives CDR1 KGHSH, CDR2 LQKENI. With V trimmed by 3 bases and J by 4 bases, 5 bases remained unmatched. The CDR3 bases are TGTGCCAGCTCACCGAGACAGGGACCCACCGGGGAGCTGTTTTTT. Protein: CASSPRQGPTGELFF.

The rearrangement joins TRBV7-7 to TRBJ2-5; D might be TRBD2 (6 bases). Germline CDR1 SSHAT, CDR2 FNYEAQ (reference sequence). The V and J ends lost 5 bases and 0 bases respectively, with 13 bases between them. CDR3 length equals 15 residues. DNA for the CDR3: TGTGCCAGCAGCCACGGGCGGGGCCACCAAGAGACCCAGTACTTC. Translation gives CASSHGRGHQETQYF.

Comment on this clone: At the DNA level, this CDR3 is encoded by other sequences in the same sample as well. This chain links TRBV7-6 with TRBJ2-5; weak D call: TRBD1 (6 bases). V gave up 1 base and J gave up 5 bases, with 8 bases separating them. CDR3 length: 13 residues. Germline V CDR1 and CDR2: SGHVS, FNYEAQ. In DNA, the CDR3 is TGTGCCAGCAGCTTAGGGGGGCGGGAGACCCAGTACTTC. This translates into CASSLGGRETQYF. The variable domain in full, with the rest retrieved from reference TRBV7-6 and TRBJ2-5, is GAGVSQSPRYKVTKRGQDVALRCDPISGHVSLYWYRQALGQGPEFLTYFNYEAQQDKSGLPNDRFSAERPEGSISTLTIQRTEQRDSAMYRCASSLGGRETQYFGPGTRLLVL.

J is TRBJ1-5 and V is TRBV4-1; D perhaps matches TRBD1 (6 bases). CDR1 is MGHRA, CDR2 YSYEKL, per germline. The CDR3 sequence is 15 residues long. V dropped 1 base and J dropped 1 base, with 8 bases sitting between them. The CDR3 bases are TGCGCCAGCAGCCAAGGAGGGGGAAGCAATCAGCCCCAGCATTTT. Its translation: CASSQGGGSNQPQHF.

The table lists this clone with a few counts. CDR3 residues: CASTRGNFNQPQHF. The CDR3 coding sequence is TGTGCCAGTACAAGGGGAAACTTCAATCAGCCCCAGCATTTT. This chain links TRBV19 with TRBJ1-5; tentatively, D is TRBD1 (5 bases). V lost 7 bases to trimming and J lost 3 bases, with 13 bases between them. The CDR3 is 14 residues long. CDR1 and CDR2 from the germline V gene are LNHDA and SQIVND (reference sequence).

A single count supports this clone. This chain joins TRBV7-9 and TRBJ2-1, with 10 bases matching TRBD2. Trimming removed 3 bases from V and 6 bases from J; junction bases left unmatched: 5. The germline CDR1 and CDR2 sequences are SEHNR and FQNEAQ (reference sequence). CDR3 length: 15 residues. The DNA of the CDR3 is TGTGCCAGCAGCTTCACTAGCGGGGCCCTCAATGAGCAGTTCTTC. Its protein is CASSFTSGALNEQFF.

V is TRBV14 and J is TRBJ2-5; tentative D call: TRBD1 (5 bases). The CDR3 is made up of 11 amino acids. The ends were cut back, 8 bases at V and 1 base at J, with 5 bases in the middle. Per the germline V gene, CDR1 is SGHDN and CDR2 is FVKESK. The CDR3 bases are TGTGCCAGCGGGGCCCAAGAGACCCAGTACTTC. This translates into CASGAQETQYF.

The gene calls are TRBV5-8 and TRBJ1-2, with D hard to call. The germline gives CDR1 SGHTS, CDR2 YDEGEE. V lost 7 bases and J lost 14, with 15 bases in between. The CDR3 loop spans 10 amino acids. CDR3 nucleotides: TGTGCCAGCCACTCGATAGCGTCGACCTTC. It codes for CASHSIASTF.

The chain uses TRBV6-5 and TRBJ2-3; unclear D gene. V was pared by 6 bases and J by 0 bases, with 7 bases between. The CDR3 has 13 amino acids. The germline V gene encodes CDR1 MNHEY and CDR2 SVGAGI. As DNA, the CDR3 is TGTGCCAGCAGGGAGCCTAGCACAGATACGCAGTATTTT. Its protein product is CASREPSTDTQYF.

This clone has at least ten counts. V is TRBV6-5 and J is TRBJ2-7, with D possibly TRBD1 on 6 matching bases. The V and J ends lost 6 bases and 4 bases respectively, with 16 bases between them. The germline CDR1 and CDR2 sequences are MNHEY and SVGAGI. This CDR3 has 14 residues. Here the CDR3 DNA reads TGTGCCAGCAGCCACAGGGAGATAGGGTACGAGCAGTACTTC. It specifies CASSHREIGYEQYF.

V and J are TRBV6-6 and TRBJ1-4; maybe TRBD1 (5 bases). The CDR3 loop spans 16 amino acids. Germline V gene data show CDR1 as MNHNY and CDR2 as SVGAGI (reference sequence). V lost 0 bases, J lost 0 bases, and 8 bases lay in between. The CDR3 sequence is CASSYSGQATNEKLFF. The CDR3 DNA is TGTGCCAGCAGTTACTCAGGACAAGCAACTAATGAAAAACTGTTTTTT.

The V and J genes are TRBV5-1 and TRBJ2-4, with 12 bases that match TRBD2. V lost 4 bases, J lost 3 bases, and 8 bases stayed unmatched. The length of the CDR3 is 17 residues. CDR1 and CDR2 from the germline V gene are SGHRS and YFSETQ. The chain's CDR3 is CASSRLAGGEVKNIQYF. CDR3 DNA: TGCGCCAGCAGCCGTCTAGCGGGAGGGGAAGTCAAAAACATTCAGTACTTC.

The chain recombines TRBV23-1 with TRBJ1-1, with a possible D match to TRBD1 (5 bases). Being an ORF, TRBV23-1 has a function that is uncertain. The CDR3 runs 15 residues. Trimming stripped 0 bases from V and 3 bases from J, with 11 bases between. CDR3 DNA sequence: TGCGCCAGCAGTCAATCCCAGGGATGCGACACTGAAGCTTTCTTT. It encodes CASSQSQGCDTEAFF.

CDR3 loop: CASSLDTEGWQFF. The CDR3 nucleotides read TGTGCCAGCAGCTTAGATACAGAAGGTTGGCAGTTCTTC. The V and J genes are TRBV11-3 and TRBJ2-1; D uncertain. The germline V gene has CDR1 SGHNT and CDR2 YENEEA. The CDR3 has 13 residues. V dropped 0 bases and J dropped 12 bases, with 12 bases sitting between them.

V gene TRBV5-4 combines with J gene TRBJ2-2; 11 bases match TRBD1. CDR3 length: 15 amino acids. The germline V gene encodes CDR1 SGHNT and CDR2 YYREEE (reference sequence). The ends lost 4 bases at V and 6 bases at J; junction bases unmatched: 5. CDR3: CASSEWTGGSGELFF. CDR3 bases: TGTGCCAGCAGCGAATGGACAGGGGGCTCCGGGGAGCTGTTTTTT.

In DNA, the CDR3 is TGTGCCAGCAGCTCTACAACTCTTCAGGGAAGAACCGGGGAGCTGTTTTTT. Translating gives CASSSTTLQGRTGELFF. The chain has TRBV7-7 and TRBJ2-2; weak D call: TRBD1 (5 bases). The CDR3 contains 17 residues. V gave up 4 bases and J gave up 5 bases, with 20 bases separating them. Per the germline V gene, CDR1 is SSHAT and CDR2 is FNYEAQ (reference sequence).

The rearrangement joins TRBV4-3 to TRBJ2-1; D might be TRBD2 (5 bases). CDR1 is LGHNA and CDR2 is YSLEER in the germline V gene. The CDR3 is 14 residues long. The V end lost 0 bases, the J end lost 9 bases, and 12 bases lay between the germline ends. In DNA form, the CDR3 reads TGCGCCAGCAGCCAAGAACCGAGGGTACCTGAGCAGTTCTTC. Encoded protein: CASSQEPRVPEQFF.

This sequence joins TRBV11-2 and TRBJ1-4; 9 nucleotides agree with TRBD1. The germline CDR1 and CDR2 sequences are SGHAT and FQNNGV. Unmatched junction bases numbered 11, after V lost 5 bases and J lost 13 bases. The CDR3 loop spans 14 amino acids. The CDR3 region is CASSPVPGQGTLFF. The CDR3 DNA follows: TGTGCCAGCAGCCCAGTCCCGGGACAGGGTACACTGTTTTTT.

This sequence joins TRBV2 and TRBJ2-5; D is possibly TRBD1 (5 bases). CDR3 length equals 13 residues. V lost 5 bases to trimming and J lost 4 bases, with 11 bases between them. Germline CDR1 is SNHLY and CDR2 is FYNNEI. This CDR3 is CASSPGSRETQYF. CDR3 nucleotide sequence: TGTGCCAGCAGTCCAGGGTCCCGAGAGACCCAGTACTTC. Variable domain in full (rest from reference TRBV2 and TRBJ2-5): EPEVTQTPSHQVTQMGQEVILRCVPISNHLYFYWYRQILGQKVEFLVSFYNNEISEKSEIFDDQFSVERPDGSNFTLKIRSTKLEDSAMYFCASSPGSRETQYFGPGTRLLVL.

The chain couples TRBV28 to TRBJ2-7; 8 bases map to TRBD2. Germline V gene sequence: CDR1 MDHEN, CDR2 SYDVKM. The trim removed 7 bases at V and 6 bases at J, leaving 2 bases unmatched. The CDR3 contains 11 residues. Here the CDR3 reads CASKRGSEQYF. DNA of the CDR3: TGTGCCAGCAAGCGGGGGTCCGAGCAGTACTTC.

J is TRBJ1-4 and V is TRBV5-1; no definite D call. Trimming removed 4 bases at V and 4 bases at J, with 14 bases between. Germline lookup yields CDR1 SGHRS and CDR2 YFSETQ. The CDR3 runs 15 residues. CDR3: CASSPKTLNNEKLFF. Written as DNA, the CDR3 is TGCGCCAGCAGCCCGAAGACACTTAATAATGAAAAACTGTTTTTT.